The rows below give T cell receptor beta chains drawn from one sample of a study of blood T cells in healthy people across ages. A single record per CDR3 protein comes from TCRdb applying MiXCR to the 5' RACE reads. The profile shows about 620,000 distinct CDR3 sequences, around 50% of them singletons. What was sequenced was blood. The source of these receptors is a woman of 80 years or more in good health. CDR3s include the opening cysteine and the closing phenylalanine or tryptophan. Fields, in order: D gene, J gene, CDR3 length, clone size, V gene, CDR3 DNA, CDR3 protein. D genes are given only for firm matches. Clone size is not always given. Where it is, it says once, few, many or a class for expanded clones.

>-|TRBJ2-3|14|-|TRBV12-5
TGTGCTAGTGGTTTAAATGTGGAGGCAGATACGCAGTATTTT
CASGLNVEADTQYF
>-|TRBJ1-5|15|few|TRBV2
TGTGCCAGCAGGGAGGACCCAGGGACCAATCAGCCCCAGCATTTT
CASREDPGTNQPQHF
>-|TRBJ2-6|15|-|TRBV6-6
TGTGCCAGCAGTTACTCGGGGCGCGGGGCCAACGTCCTGACTTTC
CASSYSGRGANVLTF
>TRBD2|TRBJ2-2|12|-|TRBV12-3/TRBV12-4
TGTGCCGCAACGGGAGGGGTCGGGGAGCTGTTTTTT
CAATGGVGELFF
>-|TRBJ1-2|15|many|TRBV9
TGTGCCAGCAGCGAGTGGACGGACCTCGGCTATGGCTACACCTTC
CASSEWTDLGYGYTF
>-|TRBJ2-3|15|-|TRBV4-1
TGCGCCAGCAGCCAAGACGGGATAGAGAAAGGTACGCAGTATTTT
CASSQDGIEKGTQYF
>-|TRBJ1-6|14|-|TRBV2
TGTGCCAGCAGCCGGGACTCCTTTAATTCACCCCTCCACTTT
CASSRDSFNSPLHF
>TRBD2|TRBJ2-1|14|-|TRBV20-1
TGCAGTGCTAGTAAGCGGGGCGGTTACAATGAGCAGTTCTTC
CSASKRGGYNEQFF
>TRBD2|TRBJ2-2|14|few|TRBV11-2
TGTGCCAGCAGCACCGGACTAGAAGCCGGGGAGCTGTTTTTT
CASSTGLEAGELFF
>TRBD1|TRBJ2-3|14|many|TRBV6-5
TGTGCCAGCAGTGAGGGGACAGCCACAGATACGCAGTATTTT
CASSEGTATDTQYF
>-|TRBJ2-5|14|-|TRBV27
TGTGCCAGCAGTTTAGGGGAGAGGCAAGAGACCCAGTACTTC
CASSLGERQETQYF
>-|TRBJ2-1|13|many|TRBV12-3/TRBV12-4
TGTGCCAGCAACCTGGCCCGCGACAATGAGCAGTTCTTC
CASNLARDNEQFF
>-|TRBJ2-5|13|many|TRBV7-2
TGTGCCACCGGCGGAGCGATTCAAGAGACCCAGTACTTC
CATGGAIQETQYF
>-|TRBJ2-7|15|-|TRBV5-1
TGCGCCAGCAGCTTGGAATATAAGGGTTCTGAGGAGCAGTACTTC
CASSLEYKGSEEQYF
>-|TRBJ1-1|13|-|TRBV4-1
TGCGCCAGCAGCCAGGACGACTACACTGAAGCTTTCTTT
CASSQDDYTEAFF
>-|TRBJ2-2|14|-|TRBV7-2
TGTGCCAGCAGCCCCGCCTGGAGGACCGGGGAGCTGTTTTTT
CASSPAWRTGELFF
>-|TRBJ2-1|14|many|TRBV3-1
TGTGCCAGCACCCTCCGGGGGGCCGAAAATGAGCAGTTCTTC
CASTLRGAENEQFF
>-|TRBJ2-4|16|-|TRBV6-5
TGTGCCAGCAGTCCTTGGACGGCAATAGCCAAAAACATTCAGTACTTC
CASSPWTAIAKNIQYF
>TRBD2|TRBJ2-1|14|-|TRBV20-1
TGCAGTGCTTCCGGGACTAGCAAAATCAATGAGCAGTTCTTC
CSASGTSKINEQFF
>-|TRBJ2-7|14|-|TRBV18
TGCGCCAGCTCGCCGGGGAAGCTTTCGCAGGAGCAGTACTTC
CASSPGKLSQEQYF
>TRBD1|TRBJ1-1|15|few|TRBV29-1
TGCAGCGTCTCCGGGACAGCCAGGATCGCCACTGAAGCTTTCTTT
CSVSGTARIATEAFF
>-|TRBJ2-5|13|-|TRBV5-1
TGCGCCAGCAGCTTGGCTGGGTTTGAGACCCAGTACTTC
CASSLAGFETQYF